Listed below are T cell receptor beta chains from one sample, sequenced in a study of graft-versus-host responses after intestinal transplantation. The protocol was immunoSEQ multiplex PCR, while the TCRdb copy is restricted to in-frame clones and leaves out a portion. The table shows 13,000 to 15,000 clones, with 30% to 35% occurring only once. The specimen was alloreactive CD4+ T cells from a mixed lymphocyte reaction culture, collected before intestinal transplant. The receptors stem from a human patient who received an intestinal transplant. Each CDR3 is given with its conserved first and last residue. The order of the fields is J gene, clone size, V gene, D gene, CDR3 protein, CDR3 DNA. D genes are given only for firm matches. Clone sizes are given selectively: once, few, many, or a class where the clone is expanded.

>TRBJ2-7|few|TRBV5-1|.
CASRETQGLSPSYEQYF
TGCGCCAGCCGCGAGACACAGGGACTATCCCCCTCCTACGAGCAGTACTTC
>TRBJ1-1|.|TRBV11-3|.
CASSLFMAGIGTEAFF
TGTGCCAGCAGCTTATTTATGGCGGGGATAGGCACTGAAGCTTTCTTT
>TRBJ2-7|few|TRBV6-1|TRBD1
CASTETGAYEQYF
TGTGCCAGCACAGAGACAGGGGCCTACGAGCAGTACTTC
>TRBJ2-1|.|TRBV25-1|.
CASSEYQGPREQFF
TGTGCCAGCAGTGAATACCAGGGCCCCCGTGAGCAGTTCTTC
>TRBJ2-1|.|TRBV27|.
CASSSTASSYNEQFF
TGTGCCAGCAGCTCTACAGCGAGCTCCTACAATGAGCAGTTCTTC
>TRBJ1-2|once|TRBV30|.
CAWSDIRYGYTF
TGTGCCTGGAGTGACATCCGATATGGCTACACCTTC
>TRBJ1-2|once|TRBV4-3|.
CASSQEVPGLLYGYTF
TGCGCCAGCAGCCAAGAAGTTCCGGGACTTCTCTATGGCTACACCTTC
>TRBJ2-3|.|TRBV12-5|TRBD1
CASGLTGAYTDTQYF
TGTGCTAGTGGTTTAACAGGGGCCTACACAGATACGCAGTATTTT
>TRBJ2-4|few|TRBV28|TRBD2
CASRLGRQREGNIQYF
TGTGCCAGCAGGTTAGGCCGACAGCGGGAGGGTAACATTCAGTACTTC
>TRBJ1-2|.|TRBV28|.
CATGANYGYTF
TGTGCCACAGGGGCTAACTATGGCTACACCTTC
>TRBJ1-1|medium-sized|TRBV10-3|.
CAISESGGMNTEAFF
TGTGCCATCAGTGAGTCGGGGGGCATGAACACTGAAGCTTTCTTT
>TRBJ2-1|few|TRBV10-3|TRBD1
CASRGQGTNEQFF
TGTGCCAGCAGGGGACAGGGCACCAATGAGCAGTTCTTC